The present entry profiles one T cell receptor (beta chain) with its context. What it binds is unknown. The data were obtained in a study of monozygotic twins with inflammatory bowel disease. From approximately 3,500 ng of total RNA, each TCR library was prepared. Template switching added UMIs carrying a 6-nucleotide sample barcode. TCRdb reprocessed the 5' RACE reads and reports one entry per CDR3 protein, with no DNA. The sample is made up of 200,000 to 250,000 distinct CDR3 sequences, and the top ten hold roughly 7.7% of it. Study-level findings and limits: It was observed that concordant and discordant twins did not differ in repertoire similarity, possibly given limited power.

Sequences were obtained from blood. The TCR was taken from a human donor with ulcerative colitis or Crohn's disease, or a healthy co-twin of an affected twin (not recorded which).

The CDR3 is CASSKGLAGHNEQFF. This chain uses TRBV9 with TRBJ2-1; checking the TCRdb D call of TRBD2 is not possible without DNA. The germline V gene has CDR1 SGDLS and CDR2 YYNGEE. CDR3 length equals 15 residues.